Following are 19 T cell receptor beta chains from one sample sequenced in a study of blood T cell repertoires in COVID-19. Produced via immunoSEQ multiplex PCR; TCRdb's table is partial and in-frame only. Altogether under 250,000 clones are present, 65% to 85% being singletons, with the ten largest covering around 5.5%. Sequencing was done on a sample of peripheral blood. The receptors derive from a human donor in a cohort sampled during active COVID-19.

The chain employs TRBV19 and TRBJ1-5; the D gene is possibly TRBD1 (6 bases). V dropped 4 bases and J dropped 4 bases, with 29 bases sitting between them. The CDR3 loop spans 20 amino acids. Germline V lookup: CDR1 LNHDA, CDR2 SQIVND (reference sequence). CDR3 DNA sequence: TGTGCCAGTAGTACTGACAGGACAGATCCTCAGCCTTTCTCTAATCAGCCCCAGCATTTT. Translated: CASSTDRTDPQPFSNQPQHF.

Only one count was recorded for this clone. This chain uses TRBV7-3 with TRBJ2-5; 8 bases agree with TRBD1. Germline values: CDR1 SGHTA, CDR2 FQGTGA. With 0 bases clipped from V and 5 bases from J, the junction kept 5 bases outside the gene matches. The CDR3 has 15 residues. CDR3 DNA: TGTGCCAGCAGCTTAACCTCAGGGGGCTGGGAGACCCAGTACTTC. Encoded protein: CASSLTSGGWETQYF.

The chain recombines TRBV5-4 with TRBJ1-2; D may be TRBD1 (6 bases). The length of the CDR3 is 17 residues. From germline, CDR1 is SGHNT and CDR2 YYREEE (reference sequence). V dropped 0 bases and J dropped 4 bases, with 19 bases sitting between them. The CDR3 protein is CASSLGGQETFGYGYTF. CDR3 coding DNA: TGTGCCAGCAGCTTGGGGGGGCAGGAAACTTTCGGCTATGGCTACACCTTC.

The CDR3 DNA reads as TGTGCCATAGGTGGACAGCTAAATTCACCCCTCCACTTT. It codes for CAIGGQLNSPLHF. The chain recombines TRBV10-3 with TRBJ1-6; D may be TRBD1 (6 bases). There are 13 residues in the CDR3. Germline CDR1 is ENHRY and CDR2 is SYGVKD. The V end was cut by 9 bases, the J end by 7 bases, with 13 bases between.

Only a few counts were recorded for this clone. V is TRBV7-8 and J is TRBJ1-1; the D gene is possibly TRBD1 (5 bases). The length of the CDR3 is 17 residues. The V end was cut by 1 base, the J end by 3 bases, with 18 bases between. Germline loops: CDR1 SGHVS, CDR2 FQNEAQ. CDR3: CASSLGQGEGGYTEAFF. The CDR3 DNA reads as TGTGCCAGCAGCTTAGGGCAGGGTGAAGGTGGGTACACTGAAGCTTTCTTT. Variable domain in full (rest from reference TRBV7-8 and TRBJ1-1): GAGVSQSPRYKVAKRGQDVALRCDPISGHVSLFWYQQALGQGPEFLTYFQNEAQLDKSGLPSDRFFAERPEGSVSTLKIQRTQQEDSAVYLCASSLGQGEGGYTEAFFGQGTRLTVV.

This chain joins TRBV19 and TRBJ2-3; D is possibly TRBD2 (5 bases). The length of the CDR3 is 13 residues. CDR1 LNHDA and CDR2 SQIVND come from the germline V gene (reference sequence). With 9 bases removed from V and 8 bases from J, the gap between germline ends came to 18 bases. DNA of the CDR3: TGTGCCAGCCAAACCGGGGTCTTGGGTACGCAGTATTTT. Its protein is CASQTGVLGTQYF.

This clone has at least ten counts. The chain joins TRBV11-2 to TRBJ1-3; D gene uncertain. This CDR3 has 14 amino acids. The germline V and J ends were trimmed by 1 base and 4 bases, with 8 bases remaining between them. Germline V gene data show CDR1 as SGHAT and CDR2 as FQNNGV. As DNA, the CDR3 is TGTGCCAGCAGCTTAGCGGGGAGAGGAAACACCATATATTTT. Translated: CASSLAGRGNTIYF.

This clone was detected only a few times. This chain links TRBV4-1 with TRBJ1-4, with TRBD1 identical over 8 bases. There are 15 residues in the CDR3. Germline V gene sequence: CDR1 MGHRA, CDR2 YSYEKL. V trimming: 0 bases; J trimming: 8 bases; junction bases outside the gene matches: 5. CDR3 coding DNA: TGCGCCAGCAGCCAAGACGGACAGGGCAGAGAAAAACTGTTTTTT. Its translation: CASSQDGQGREKLFF.

The chain links TRBV7-9 to TRBJ2-7; 7 nucleotides align to TRBD2. This CDR3 has 15 residues. V shed 5 bases, J shed 1 base, and the junction held 8 bases outside the gene matches. The germline V gene has CDR1 SEHNR and CDR2 FQNEAQ (reference sequence). The CDR3 here is CASSLSAGVSYEQYF. In nucleotides, the CDR3 is TGTGCCAGCAGCCTGTCGGCGGGAGTGTCCTACGAGCAGTACTTC.

This clone was seen a handful of times. This chain uses TRBV28 with TRBJ2-4; 7 bases are shared with TRBD1. Per germline, CDR1 MDHEN and CDR2 SYDVKM. The CDR3 consists of 14 residues. Trimming took 6 bases from V and 4 from J; bases not matched to a gene: 6. The CDR3 sequence: CASSPGQRKNIQYF. CDR3 sequence (DNA): TGTGCCAGCAGCCCGGGACAGAGAAAAAACATTCAGTACTTC.

V and J are TRBV10-1 and TRBJ2-2; weak D call: TRBD1 (6 bases). CDR1 is WNHNN and CDR2 is SYGVQD in the germline V gene (reference sequence). The CDR3 length is 13 residues. V lost 8 bases to trimming and J lost 3 bases, with 10 bases between them. The CDR3 sequence is CASSKGDTGELFF. In DNA form, the CDR3 reads TGCGCCAGCTCAAAGGGGGACACCGGGGAGCTGTTTTTT.

This chain uses TRBV3-1 (or the pseudogene TRBV3-2) with TRBJ1-4, with 9 nucleotides matching TRBD1. This CDR3 is built from 18 residues. The ends lost 6 bases at V and 3 bases at J; junction bases unmatched: 14. Germline values: CDR1 LGHDT, CDR2 YNNKEL (reference sequence). In nucleotides, the CDR3 is TGTGCCAGCAGTCGGACAGGGGTGAGGACTAGGGCTAATGAAAAACTGTTTTTT. It yields the protein CASSRTGVRTRANEKLFF.

The genes are TRBV4-1 and TRBJ2-7, with no clear D. With 4 bases removed from V and 3 bases from J, the gap between germline ends came to 16 bases. There are 15 residues in the CDR3. Germline assignment: CDR1 MGHRA and CDR2 YSYEKL. CDR3: CASSRPPAGLYEQYF. The DNA of the CDR3 is TGCGCCAGCAGCCGTCCCCCGGCAGGTCTCTACGAGCAGTACTTC.

The chain links TRBV4-1 to TRBJ2-7; perhaps TRBD2 as D (6 bases). The CDR3 contains 13 residues. Trimming took 1 base from V and 7 from J, leaving 11 bases between them. In germline, CDR1 is MGHRA, CDR2 YSYEKL. The CDR3 DNA reads as TGCGCCAGCAGCCAAGCCATCCGGGGGGAGCAGTACTTC. Translation gives CASSQAIRGEQYF.

The V and J genes are TRBV5-3 and TRBJ2-7, with 11 bases matching TRBD2. TRBV5-3 is an open reading frame whose function is uncertain. The ends lost 5 bases at V and 3 bases at J; junction bases unmatched: 4. CDR3 size: 14 residues. In DNA form, the CDR3 reads TGTGCCAGAAGGCGGGGGACTAGCGGCTACGAGCAGTACTTC. Translated, it gives CARRRGTSGYEQYF.

This chain links TRBV7-9 with TRBJ2-2; 7 bases are shared with TRBD1. The CDR3 runs 17 residues. V was clipped by 6 bases and J by 6 bases; unmatched bases: 16. Germline CDR1 SEHNR, CDR2 FQNEAQ (reference sequence). The chain's CDR3 is CASSYRDRLLDAGELFF. The CDR3 DNA reads TGTGCCAGCAGTTACCGGGACAGACTCCTAGACGCCGGGGAGCTGTTTTTT.

The chain combines TRBV9 with TRBJ1-2; unclear D gene. CDR1 is SGDLS and CDR2 is YYNGEE in the germline V gene. There are 15 residues in the CDR3. Trimming removed 2 bases at V and 2 bases at J, with 13 bases between. The CDR3 sequence: CASSVERTSNYGYTF. Here the CDR3 DNA reads TGTGCCAGCAGCGTTGAGAGGACTAGCAACTATGGCTACACCTTC.

The table lists this clone with a few counts. This chain connects TRBV9 to TRBJ2-7; the match to TRBD1 covers 8 bases. Germline V lookup: CDR1 SGDLS, CDR2 YYNGEE. V shed 0 bases and J 3 bases; nucleotides not matched to a gene: 5. This CDR3 is built from 15 residues. The CDR3 reads CASSVEPDRGYEQYF. CDR3 nucleotides: TGTGCCAGCAGCGTAGAACCTGACAGGGGCTACGAGCAGTACTTC.

This chain joins TRBV2 and TRBJ2-3; D unclear. Germline V gene lookup returns CDR1 SNHLY and CDR2 FYNNEI. V lost 7 bases and J lost 2, with 13 bases in between. The length of the CDR3 is 14 residues. The CDR3 bases are TGTGCCAGCAATACGGTCGGTTTCACAGATACGCAGTATTTT. It codes for CASNTVGFTDTQYF. The whole variable domain, remainder taken from reference TRBV2 and TRBJ2-3, is EPEVTQTPSHQVTQMGQEVILRCVPISNHLYFYWYRQILGQKVEFLVSFYNNEISEKSEIFDDQFSVERPDGSNFTLKIRSTKLEDSAMYFCASNTVGFTDTQYFGPGTRLTVL.